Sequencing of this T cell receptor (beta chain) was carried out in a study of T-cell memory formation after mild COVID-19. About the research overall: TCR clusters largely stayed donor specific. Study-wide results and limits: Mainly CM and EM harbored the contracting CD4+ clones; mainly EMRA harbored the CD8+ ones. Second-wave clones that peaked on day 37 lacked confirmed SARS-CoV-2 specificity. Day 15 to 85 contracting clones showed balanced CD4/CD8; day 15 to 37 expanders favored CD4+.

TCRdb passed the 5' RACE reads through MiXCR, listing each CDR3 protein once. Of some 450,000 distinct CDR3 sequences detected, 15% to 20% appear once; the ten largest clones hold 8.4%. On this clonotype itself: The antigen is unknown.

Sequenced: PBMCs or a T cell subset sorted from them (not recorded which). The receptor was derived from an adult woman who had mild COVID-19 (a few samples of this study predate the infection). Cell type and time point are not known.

In nucleotides, the CDR3 is TGTGCCAGCCGGGACAGCGGGGGCCCACAAGAGACCCAGTACTTC. As protein: CASRDSGGPQETQYF. This chain uses TRBV6-2 or TRBV6-3 with TRBJ2-5, with D possibly being TRBD2 (8 bases). The V gene's germline CDR1 is MNHEY and CDR2 SVGEGT. V was shortened by 8 bases and J by 2 bases, with 18 bases between the two germline ends. This CDR3 has 15 amino acids.